The present entry profiles one TCR beta chain with its context. Its antigen is still unknown. Sequencing was performed with immunoSEQ multiplex PCR; in TCRdb, only in-frame clones are kept and a portion is missing. Counted here are about 100,000 clones, roughly 87% occurring once; the ten biggest clones make up about 0.93%. This entry is derived from a study of graft-versus-host responses after intestinal transplantation. Study in general: Transplants given to recipients were multivisceral, liver-intestinal, or isolated intestinal. Notes on the study in general: Some patients had graft-donor T cell macrochimerism. In their allografts, the ratios of graft-versus-host to host-versus-graft T cell clones were high. Ileal or blood samples showed some GvH clones first, and such clones were also found in recipient marrow.

The length of the CDR3 is 17 residues. Germline CDR1 is SGHAT and CDR2 is FQNNGV. With V trimmed by 1 base and J by 1 base, 7 bases remained unmatched. The TCR comes from a human donor who was the organ donor for an intestinal transplant. V is TRBV11-2 and J is TRBJ2-3, with TRBD1 identical over 8 bases. The sample here was unstimulated CD4+ T cells sorted from spleen or lymph node cells, taken before transplant. The CDR3 region is CASSLVQGAQGTDTQYF. In nucleotides, the CDR3 is TGTGCCAGCAGCTTAGTTCAGGGGGCGCAGGGCACAGATACGCAGTATTTT.